What follows are 22 T cell receptor beta chains derived from one specimen sequenced in a study of blood T cell repertoires in COVID-19. Sequencing used immunoSEQ multiplex PCR; TCRdb keeps in-frame clones, though not all of them. The table includes 50,000 to 70,000 clones, about 91% detected once. Sequenced input: peripheral blood. The receptor source for this set is a man in his 60s with acute or convalescent COVID-19.

The V gene is TRBV5-1, the J gene TRBJ2-2, with TRBD2 identical over 7 bases. CDR1 SGHRS and CDR2 YFSETQ come from the germline V gene. The CDR3 spans 16 residues. V lost 0 bases, J lost 5 bases, and 7 bases stayed unmatched. CDR3 in DNA: TGCGCCAGCAGCTTGGTCGGAGGGGAGGGGACCGGGGAGCTGTTTTTT. Translating it yields CASSLVGGEGTGELFF.

In DNA form, the CDR3 reads TGTGCCAGCAGCAATCCCGTCGGGCAGGGGAAAAAACTGTTTTTT. Translating it yields CASSNPVGQGKKLFF. The chain is built from TRBV21-1 and TRBJ1-4; TRBD1, the table's D call, lacks a check against the DNA. TRBV21-1 is recorded as a pseudogene. The length of the CDR3 is 15 residues.

The V and J genes are TRBV19 and TRBJ2-5, with D perhaps TRBD1 (5 bases). The CDR3 is 14 residues long. In germline, CDR1 is LNHDA, CDR2 SQIVND (reference sequence). Between the trimmed V and J ends, which lost 4 bases and 3 bases, there was a span of 12 bases. CDR3: CASSSRQLKETQYF. DNA for the CDR3: TGTGCCAGTAGTAGTCGACAGTTAAAAGAGACCCAGTACTTC. Full variable domain (outside the CDR3, taken from reference TRBV19 and TRBJ2-5): DGGITQSPKYLFRKEGQNVTLSCEQNLNHDAMYWYRQDPGQGLRLIYYSQIVNDFQKGDIAEGYSVSREKKESFPLTVTSAQKNPTAFYLCASSSRQLKETQYFGPGTRLLVL.

This clone has just a few counts. The rearrangement uses TRBV15 and TRBJ2-7; D is perhaps TRBD2 (6 bases). CDR1 and CDR2 from the germline V gene are LNHNV and YYDKDF (reference sequence). V lost 8 bases and J 3 bases, leaving 17 bases between the germline ends. This CDR3 spans 14 amino acids. CDR3 bases: TGTGCCACCGCCCCCGGACGGGGGTTCTACGAGCAGTACTTC. It specifies CATAPGRGFYEQYF.

The chain employs TRBV7-9 and TRBJ1-1, with D possibly matching TRBD1 (6 bases). V dropped 4 bases and J dropped 4 bases, with 16 bases sitting between them. The CDR3 totals 15 residues. Germline V gives CDR1 SEHNR, CDR2 FQNEAQ (reference sequence). The CDR3 DNA follows: TGTGCCAGCAGCTCGGACAGAACTTTACTCACTGAAGCTTTCTTT. Translated, it gives CASSSDRTLLTEAFF. Based on the CDR3 plus reference TRBV7-9 and TRBJ1-1, the full variable domain is DTGVSQNPRHKITKRGQNVTFRCDPISEHNRLYWYRQTLGQGPEFLTYFQNEAQLEKSRLLSDRFSAERPKGSFSTLEIQRTEQGDSAMYLCASSSDRTLLTEAFFGQGTRLTVV.

The rearrangement links TRBV4-3 to TRBJ2-3, with 15 bases that match TRBD2. V shed 0 bases, J shed 1 base, and the junction held 5 bases outside the gene matches. Germline CDR1 and CDR2: LGHNA and YSLEER. This CDR3 has 19 amino acids. Written as DNA, the CDR3 is TGCGCCAGCAGCCAAGACCGGACTAGCGGGAGGGCTGGCACAGATACGCAGTATTTT. Translation gives CASSQDRTSGRAGTDTQYF.

This chain joins TRBV2 and TRBJ1-1, with 7 bases aligning to TRBD1. Trimming cost V 1 base and J 5 bases; bases outside gene matches: 7. The CDR3 runs to 15 residues. Germline CDR1 SNHLY, CDR2 FYNNEI. The CDR3 is CASSEGRGRRTEAFF. CDR3 nucleotides: TGTGCCAGCAGTGAAGGGAGGGGGCGGCGGACTGAAGCTTTCTTT. Full variable domain (outside the CDR3, taken from reference TRBV2 and TRBJ1-1): EPEVTQTPSHQVTQMGQEVILRCVPISNHLYFYWYRQILGQKVEFLVSFYNNEISEKSEIFDDQFSVERPDGSNFTLKIRSTKLEDSAMYFCASSEGRGRRTEAFFGQGTRLTVV.

This chain joins TRBV7-8 and TRBJ1-2; 11 bases line up with TRBD1. The CDR3 is made up of 16 amino acids. The germline CDR1 and CDR2 sequences are SGHVS and FQNEAQ. V gave up 5 bases and J gave up 3 bases; unmatched junction bases: 8. In DNA, the CDR3 is TGTGCCAGCAGCCCCTCGGGGACAGGGGGTTACTATGGCTACACCTTC. Translating it yields CASSPSGTGGYYGYTF.

This chain links TRBV5-4 with TRBJ1-6; D unclear. This CDR3 contains 14 residues. Germline V gene lookup returns CDR1 SGHNT and CDR2 YYREEE (reference sequence). Between the trimmed V and J ends, which lost 2 bases and 8 bases, there was a span of 11 bases. This CDR3 reads CASSFKSVDSPLHF. CDR3 sequence (DNA): TGTGCCAGCAGCTTCAAGTCGGTGGATTCACCCCTCCACTTT.

The V gene is TRBV5-1, the J gene TRBJ2-1, with D perhaps TRBD1 (6 bases). V was cut by 0 bases and J by 8 bases, with 9 bases left in between. The germline CDR1 and CDR2 sequences are SGHRS and YFSETQ. The CDR3 sequence is 13 residues long. DNA of the CDR3: TGCGCCAGCAGCTTGGAACAGGGCTATGAGCAGTTCTTC. It encodes CASSLEQGYEQFF. The full variable domain, completed using reference TRBV5-1 and TRBJ2-1, is KAGVTQTPRYLIKTRGQQVTLSCSPISGHRSVSWYQQTPGQGLQFLFEYFSETQRNKGNFPGRFSGRQFSNSRSEMNVSTLELGDSALYLCASSLEQGYEQFFGPGTRLTVL.

This clone has a single count. CDR3 amino acids: CAIGQREGQEQYF. The CDR3 DNA is TGTGCCATCGGTCAGCGGGAGGGCCAAGAGCAGTACTTC. This rearrangement joins TRBV10-3 to TRBJ2-7; TRBD2 matches 10 bases. The CDR3 extends over 13 amino acids. Germline trimming cut 8 bases from V and 7 bases from J; bases unmatched to any gene: 8. Germline V gene data show CDR1 as ENHRY and CDR2 as SYGVKD.

This chain connects TRBV6-1 to TRBJ1-4; the match to TRBD1 covers 7 bases. The CDR3 sequence is 16 residues long. J lost 2 bases, V lost 2 bases, and 5 bases had no gene match. CDR1 is MNHNS, CDR2 SASEGT, per germline. As DNA, the CDR3 is TGTGCCAGCAGTGAAATGAGGGGACAGACTAATGAAAAACTGTTTTTT. Translating gives CASSEMRGQTNEKLFF.

The chain couples TRBV6-5 to TRBJ2-7; D perhaps matches TRBD2 (6 bases). Trimming removed 6 bases from V and 3 bases from J, with 12 bases in between. The CDR3 extends over 13 amino acids. Germline loops: CDR1 MNHEY, CDR2 SVGAGI. The CDR3 nucleotides read TGTGCCAGCAGCGACCGGGACTTCTACGAGCAGTACTTC. Translation: CASSDRDFYEQYF.

CDR3 loop: CASSPGGGTEQYF. CDR3 nucleotides: TGTGCCAGCAGCCCCGGAGGAGGGACCGAGCAGTACTTC. The chain combines TRBV3-1 (or the pseudogene TRBV3-2) with TRBJ2-7; a possible D gene is TRBD2 (6 bases). This CDR3 has 13 amino acids. The V end was cut by 4 bases, the J end by 6 bases, with 13 bases between. Germline lookup yields CDR1 LGHDT and CDR2 YNNKEL (reference sequence).

This clone appeared a single time. This chain uses TRBV10-2 with TRBJ1-2; 7 nucleotides align to TRBD1. Germline CDR1 WSHSY, CDR2 SAAADI. J gave up 5 bases and V 2 bases, and 5 bases lay outside the gene matches. This CDR3 has 14 amino acids. The CDR3 DNA reads TGCGCCAGCAGTGAGGATGGGACAGCTTATGGCTACACCTTC. Translating it yields CASSEDGTAYGYTF.

The chain couples TRBV24-1 to TRBJ2-1, with TRBD1 matching over 10 bases. Trimming cost V 7 bases and J 7 bases; bases outside gene matches: 9. The germline CDR1 and CDR2 sequences are KGHDR and SFDVKD. The CDR3 sequence is 15 residues long. This CDR3 reads CATSDRDRGVNEQFF. DNA for the CDR3: TGTGCCACCAGCGATAGGGACAGGGGCGTAAATGAGCAGTTCTTC.

The gene calls are TRBV4-3 and TRBJ2-6; the D gene is possibly TRBD2 (5 bases). Trimming removed 0 bases at V and 0 bases at J, with 18 bases between. This CDR3 has 20 amino acids. Germline V gives CDR1 LGHNA, CDR2 YSLEER. The CDR3 DNA reads as TGCGCCAGCAGCCAAGATGGCCCCGGGGAGTACAGCTCTGGGGCCAACGTCCTGACTTTC. Translation gives CASSQDGPGEYSSGANVLTF.

This chain links TRBV7-2 with TRBJ2-1; D is possibly TRBD1 (5 bases). This CDR3 contains 15 residues. CDR1 SGHTA and CDR2 FQGNSA come from the germline V gene. The ends were cut back, 4 bases at V and 2 bases at J, with 12 bases in the middle. The CDR3 nucleotides read TGTGCCAGCAGCTCCGACAGTGCCCCCTACAATGAGCAGTTCTTC. Translated, it gives CASSSDSAPYNEQFF.

This chain joins TRBV10-2 and TRBJ2-1; 10 nucleotides match TRBD1. Losses at the gene ends were 6 bases for V and 9 bases for J; bases not matched to a gene: 5. The germline V gene encodes CDR1 WSHSY and CDR2 SAAADI. The CDR3 runs 13 residues. The CDR3 DNA sequence: TGCGCCAGCAGGACGACAGGGGGCATTGAGCAGTTCTTC. Its protein product is CASRTTGGIEQFF.

The V call is TRBV9, the J call TRBJ2-1, with 13 bases aligning to TRBD2. The CDR3 covers 15 residues. V lost 4 bases and J lost 8; bases outside the gene matches: 6. CDR1 and CDR2 from the germline V gene are SGDLS and YYNGEE. The chain's CDR3 is CASSTRTSGRYEQFF. The CDR3, as DNA: TGTGCCAGCAGCACCCGGACTAGCGGGAGATATGAGCAGTTCTTC.

V usage is TRBV29-1 and J usage is TRBJ1-4, with D uncertain. Germline lookup yields CDR1 SQVTM and CDR2 ANQGSEA. The V end lost 4 bases, the J end lost 5 bases, and 14 bases lay between the germline ends. The CDR3 has 14 residues. The CDR3 region is CSVVVSGSNEKLFF. CDR3 in DNA: TGCAGCGTTGTTGTCTCGGGGTCCAATGAAAAACTGTTTTTT.

V gene TRBV9 combines with J gene TRBJ2-1, with 10 bases identical to TRBD2. The CDR3 totals 15 residues. Trimming took 5 bases from V and 5 from J; bases not matched to a gene: 7. CDR1 is SGDLS and CDR2 is YYNGEE in the germline V gene. The CDR3 region has the DNA TGTGCCAGCAGTGCGGGACTAGCGCAAAACAATGAGCAGTTCTTC. Its translation: CASSAGLAQNNEQFF.